The 10 T cell receptor beta chains reported below all come from one sample, sequenced in a study of shared clonotypes between healthy human individuals. The data were produced by immunoSEQ multiplex PCR, yet TCRdb's version contains in-frame clones alone and is incomplete. This repertoire shows over 2 million clones, roughly 92% found once; its top ten account for about 0.41%. The sequenced sample consisted of naive CD4+ T cells from PBMCs. The subset was: CD45RA+ positively selected. These receptors were collected from a man between 18 and 29 years old in good health. Some clones in this sample may be carry-over from other donors' samples.

The genes are TRBV6-6 and TRBJ1-5, with 7 bases that match TRBD1. CDR3 size: 14 residues. V lost 0 bases and J lost 8; bases outside the gene matches: 4. CDR1 is MNHNY, CDR2 SVGAGI, per germline (reference sequence). The CDR3 bases are TGTGCCAGCAGTTACTCCCGGGACAGTGAGCCCCAGCATTTT. As protein: CASSYSRDSEPQHF.

The V call is TRBV18, the J call TRBJ1-3; perhaps TRBD1 as D (6 bases). Trimming cost V 3 bases and J 1 base, with 19 bases left between them. The CDR3 extends over 18 amino acids. From germline, CDR1 is KGHSH and CDR2 LQKENI. The CDR3 spells CASSPIYPGGQSGNTIYF. The DNA for the CDR3 is TGTGCCAGCTCACCTATTTATCCCGGAGGACAGTCTGGAAACACCATATATTTT. The full variable domain, rest sourced from reference TRBV18 and TRBJ1-3, is NAGVMQNPRHLVRRRGQEARLRCSPMKGHSHVYWYRQLPEEGLKFMVYLQKENIIDESGMPKERFSAEFPKEGPSILRIQQVVRGDSAAYFCASSPIYPGGQSGNTIYFGEGSWLTVV.

The V and J genes are TRBV5-1 and TRBJ2-5; D unclear. There are 15 residues in the CDR3. CDR1 and CDR2 (germline): SGHRS, YFSETQ. Trimming shortened V by 4 bases and J by 5 bases, and 18 bases separated the two germline ends. The DNA for the CDR3 is TGCGCCAGCAGCCGACCCGGATCACTCGGGGAGACCCAGTACTTC. Amino acids: CASSRPGSLGETQYF.

This clone showed up just a few times. The chain carries TRBV30 and TRBJ1-5; no definite D call. CDR1 is GTSNPN and CDR2 is SVGIG in the germline V gene (reference sequence). V lost 2 bases and J lost 4, with 9 bases in between. CDR3 size: 13 residues. The CDR3 DNA reads as TGTGCCTGGAGTCCGACGGCAAATCAGCCCCAGCATTTT. It is translated as CAWSPTANQPQHF. The entire variable domain, with the rest obtained from reference TRBV30 and TRBJ1-5, is as follows: SQTIHQWPATLVQPVGSPLSLECTVEGTSNPNLYWYRQAAGRGLQLLFYSVGIGQISSEVPQNLSASRPQDRQFILSSKKLLLSDSGFYLCAWSPTANQPQHFGDGTRLSIL.

This clone was found once. The chain joins TRBV5-1 to TRBJ2-2, with 13 bases aligning to TRBD2. CDR3 size: 16 residues. Unmatched junction bases numbered 4, after V lost 5 bases and J lost 3 bases. The germline CDR1 and CDR2 sequences are SGHRS and YFSETQ. In DNA form, the CDR3 reads TGCGCCAGCAGACCACTAGCGGGAGGGGACACCGGGGAGCTGTTTTTT. It specifies CASRPLAGGDTGELFF.

V usage is TRBV18 and J usage is TRBJ2-7; TRBD2 matches at 12 bases. CDR3 length equals 16 residues. V gave up 3 bases and J gave up 4 bases; unmatched junction bases: 7. CDR1 KGHSH and CDR2 LQKENI come from the germline V gene. CDR3 in DNA: TGTGCCAGCTCACCCTCGGGGCTAGCGGGAGGGTACGAGCAGTACTTC. As protein: CASSPSGLAGGYEQYF.

Regarding this clone: Other DNA sequences in the same sample also yield this CDR3. The rearrangement joins TRBV7-9 to TRBJ2-7; a weak D match, TRBD2 (5 bases). There are 13 residues in the CDR3. V lost 2 bases to trimming and J lost 3 bases, with 8 bases between them. CDR1 is SEHNR, CDR2 FQNEAQ, per germline (reference sequence). This chain's CDR3 is CASSLSGSYEQYF. As DNA, the CDR3 is TGTGCCAGCAGCTTAAGTGGGAGCTACGAGCAGTACTTC.

This clone showed up just a few times. The chain couples TRBV9 to TRBJ1-1, with TRBD1 as a possible D gene (6 bases). The germline CDR1 and CDR2 sequences are SGDLS and YYNGEE. Between the trimmed V and J ends, which lost 10 bases and 3 bases, there was a span of 13 bases. The CDR3 spans 12 residues. The CDR3 is CASGGLDTEAFF. CDR3 nucleotide sequence: TGTGCCTCCGGGGGGCTGGACACTGAAGCTTTCTTT. The entire variable domain, with the rest obtained from reference TRBV9 and TRBJ1-1, is as follows: DSGVTQTPKHLITATGQRVTLRCSPRSGDLSVYWYQQSLDQGLQFLIQYYNGEERAKGNILERFSAQQFPDLHSELNLSSLELGDSALYFCASGGLDTEAFFGQGTRLTVV.

This CDR3 is CASSEYGGQPQHF. The CDR3 region has the DNA TGTGCCAGCAGTGAATACGGGGGTCAGCCCCAGCATTTT. The chain combines TRBV25-1 with TRBJ1-5, with TRBD1 as a possible D gene (5 bases). The germline V gene encodes CDR1 MGHDK and CDR2 SYGVNS. V shed 0 bases and J shed 6 bases, with 6 bases lying between them. The CDR3 is 13 residues long.

The chain has TRBV28 and TRBJ2-7; tentative D call: TRBD1 (6 bases). CDR1 MDHEN and CDR2 SYDVKM come from the germline V gene. V gave up 1 base and J gave up 4 bases, with 8 bases separating them. CDR3 length: 13 amino acids. In DNA, the CDR3 is TGTGCCAGCAGTTTATCAGGGGTATACGAGCAGTACTTC. This sequence encodes CASSLSGVYEQYF.